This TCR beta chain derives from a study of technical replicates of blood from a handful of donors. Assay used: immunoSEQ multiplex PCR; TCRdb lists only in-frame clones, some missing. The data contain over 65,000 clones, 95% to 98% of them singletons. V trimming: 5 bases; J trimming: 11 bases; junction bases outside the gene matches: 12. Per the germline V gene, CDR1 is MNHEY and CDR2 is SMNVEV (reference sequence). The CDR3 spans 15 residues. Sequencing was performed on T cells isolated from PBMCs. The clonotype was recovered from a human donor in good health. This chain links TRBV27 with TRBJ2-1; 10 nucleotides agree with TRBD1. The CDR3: CASSARTGGRVQQFF. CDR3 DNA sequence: TGTGCCAGCAGTGCCCGGACAGGGGGTCGAGTTCAGCAGTTCTTC.